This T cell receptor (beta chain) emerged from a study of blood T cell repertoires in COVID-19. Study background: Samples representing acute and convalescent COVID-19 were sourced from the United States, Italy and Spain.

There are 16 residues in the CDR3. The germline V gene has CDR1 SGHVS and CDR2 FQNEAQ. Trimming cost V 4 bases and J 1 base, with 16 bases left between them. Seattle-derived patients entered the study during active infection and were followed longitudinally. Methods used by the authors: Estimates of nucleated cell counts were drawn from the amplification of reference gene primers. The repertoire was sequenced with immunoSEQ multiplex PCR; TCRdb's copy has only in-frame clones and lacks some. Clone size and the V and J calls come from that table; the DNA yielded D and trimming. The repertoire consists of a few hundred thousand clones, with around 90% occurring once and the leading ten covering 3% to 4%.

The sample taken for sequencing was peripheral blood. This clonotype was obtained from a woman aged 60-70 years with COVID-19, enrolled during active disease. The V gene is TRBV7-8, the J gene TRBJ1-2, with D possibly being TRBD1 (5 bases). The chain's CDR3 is CASSSSRAGINYGYTF. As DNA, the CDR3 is TGTGCCAGCAGCTCCTCCCGGGCAGGGATTAACTATGGCTACACCTTC.